This T cell receptor beta chain was recovered during a study of PD-L1 blockade in urothelial cancer. Study in general: Samples came from 3 weeks, at the second dose, and 6 weeks into treatment.

Some clones are missing from TCRdb's copy, which holds only in-frame ones; the method was immunoSEQ multiplex PCR. There are about 63,000 clones in the sample; about four fifths occur only once, and 5.7% lies in the top ten. This CDR3 has 15 amino acids. V was pared by 5 bases and J by 3 bases, with 4 bases of the junction left unmatched. Germline assignment: CDR1 LNHDA and CDR2 SQIVND (reference sequence). Time point noted: pretreatment peripheral blood. Metastatic or locally advanced urothelial carcinoma was present in the patients. This chain links TRBV19 with TRBJ2-5, with 12 bases fitting TRBD2. The sequence derives from a man between 65 and 79 years old with urothelial cancer. Sequencing used PBMCs, obtained around atezolizumab (anti-PD-L1) treatment. As DNA, the CDR3 is TGTGCCAGTAGTTCCCGACTAGCGGGAGAAGAGACCCAGTACTTC. Amino acids: CASSSRLAGEETQYF.